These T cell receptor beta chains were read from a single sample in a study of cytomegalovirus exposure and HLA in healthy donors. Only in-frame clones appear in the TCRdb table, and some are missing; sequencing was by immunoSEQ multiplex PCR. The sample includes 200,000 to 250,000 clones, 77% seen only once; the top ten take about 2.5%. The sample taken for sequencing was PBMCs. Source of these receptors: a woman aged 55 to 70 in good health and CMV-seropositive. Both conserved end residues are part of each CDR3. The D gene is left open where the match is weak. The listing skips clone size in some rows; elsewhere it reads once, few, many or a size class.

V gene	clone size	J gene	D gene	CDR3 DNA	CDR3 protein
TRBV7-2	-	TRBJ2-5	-	TGTGCCAGCAGCTTAGTAGAGAGAGAGACCCAGTACTTC	CASSLVERETQYF
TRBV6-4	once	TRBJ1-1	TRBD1	TGTGCCAGCAGTGACTCAAAGCATGCAGGGGGCGGTGAAGCTTTCTTT	CASSDSKHAGGGEAFF
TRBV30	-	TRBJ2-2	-	TGTGCCTGGGGGTCCGGCAGGGAAGCCGGGGAGCTGTTTTTT	CAWGSGREAGELFF
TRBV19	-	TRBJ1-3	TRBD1	TGTGCCAGTACCCGGACAGGGCTTAGCTCTGGAAACACCATATATTTT	CASTRTGLSSGNTIYF
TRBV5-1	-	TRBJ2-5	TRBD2	TGCGCCAGCAGCTTGGGGACTAGCCCTATTTTCGAGACCCAGTACTTC	CASSLGTSPIFETQYF
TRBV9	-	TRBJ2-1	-	TGTGCCAGCAGCGTAGTTGGCGGGGTGTGGAATGAGCAGTTCTTC	CASSVVGGVWNEQFF
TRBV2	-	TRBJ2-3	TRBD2	TGTGCCAGCCGACTAGCGGGGATTGATACGCAGTATTTT	CASRLAGIDTQYF
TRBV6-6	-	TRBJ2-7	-	TGTGCCAGCAGTTACTCGAGCGGAGACTCCTACGAGCAGTACTTC	CASSYSSGDSYEQYF
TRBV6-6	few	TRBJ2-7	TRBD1	TGTGCCATCAGACAGGGTTTAAGTGGGAGCTACGAGCAGTACTTC	CAIRQGLSGSYEQYF
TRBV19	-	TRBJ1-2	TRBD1	TGTGCCAGTAGTATGTACAGGGGCTATGGCTACACCTTC	CASSMYRGYGYTF
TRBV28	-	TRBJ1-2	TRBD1	TGTGCCAGCACCTTACCTCCGGGACAGGGAGATGGCTACACCTTC	CASTLPPGQGDGYTF
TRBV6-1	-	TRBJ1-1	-	TGTGCCACCCCAAACCCCTCGGGACTTAAGACTGAAGCTTTCTTT	CATPNPSGLKTEAFF
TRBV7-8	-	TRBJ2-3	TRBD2	TGTGCCAGCAGCTTAGGCCGCTTCTCGACTAGCGGCACAGATACGCAGTATTTT	CASSLGRFSTSGTDTQYF
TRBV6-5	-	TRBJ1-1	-	TGTGCCAGCAGTTACTCGATCTGGGCGTTGAACACTGAAGCTTTCTTT	CASSYSIWALNTEAFF
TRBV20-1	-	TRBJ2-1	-	TGCAGTGCTAATCTAGGCAATGAGCAGTTCTTC	CSANLGNEQFF
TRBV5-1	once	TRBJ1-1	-	TGCGCCAGCAGTTCAGAACAGGGTTTGGCTGGAGCTTTCTTT	CASSSEQGLAGAFF
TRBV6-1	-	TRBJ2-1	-	TGTGCCAGCAGTATACAGGTCGGCGACTACAATGAGCAGTTCTTC	CASSIQVGDYNEQFF
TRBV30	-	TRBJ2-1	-	TGTGCCTGGAGTTCCCCACCAAGGGGGGGTGGGAGTGAGCAGTTCTTC	CAWSSPPRGGGSEQFF
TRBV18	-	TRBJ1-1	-	TGTGCCAGCTCACCATCGAGAGATGAAGCTTTCTTT	CASSPSRDEAFF
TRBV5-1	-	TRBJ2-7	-	TGCGCCAGCAGCTTGGTTGGCGACACCGCCTACGAGCAGTACTTC	CASSLVGDTAYEQYF
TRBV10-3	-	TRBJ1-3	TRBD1	TGTGCCATCAGTGAACCAGGGGGCGCCTCTGGAAACACCATATATTTT	CAISEPGGASGNTIYF
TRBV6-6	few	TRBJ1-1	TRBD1	TGTGCCAGCAGTCGGGACAGGGACAACACTGAAGCTTTCTTT	CASSRDRDNTEAFF
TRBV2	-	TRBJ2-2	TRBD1	TGTGCCAGCACCCGGACAGGGCAAAACACCGGGGAGCTGTTTTTT	CASTRTGQNTGELFF
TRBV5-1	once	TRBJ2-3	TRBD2	TGCGCCAGCAGCTTGGTGACTAGCGGGAGTGTTACGCAGTATTTT	CASSLVTSGSVTQYF
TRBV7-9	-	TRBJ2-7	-	TGTTCCAGCAGCTTAGTCGGGGTCCACTACGAGCAGTACTTC	CSSSLVGVHYEQYF
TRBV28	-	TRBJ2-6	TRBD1	TGTGCCAGCAGTGAGTCACCGGGACAGGGAAGCGGGGCCAACGTCCTGACTTTC	CASSESPGQGSGANVLTF
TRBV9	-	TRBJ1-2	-	TGTGCCAGCAGCGTAGCTTACGGGGGAGCGGCTGGCTACACCTTC	CASSVAYGGAAGYTF
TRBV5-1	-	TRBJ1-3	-	TGCGCCAGCAGCGAATACGGGACTCCGGCGACCGGAAACACCATATATTTT	CASSEYGTPATGNTIYF
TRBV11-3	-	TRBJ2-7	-	TGTGCCAGCAGCTTAGGAGGGTACGACTACGAGCAGTACTTC	CASSLGGYDYEQYF
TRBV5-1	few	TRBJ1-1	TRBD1	TGCGCCAGCAGCCCCGCTTGGGACAGGCTTGGGGACACTGAAGCTTTCTTT	CASSPAWDRLGDTEAFF
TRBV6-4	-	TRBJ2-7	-	TGTGCCAGCAGTGACTCCACTGACAGCGAGCAGTACTTC	CASSDSTDSEQYF
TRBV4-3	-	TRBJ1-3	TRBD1	TGCGCCAGCAGCCAGAAATCTACAGGGGCGGCTGGAAACACCATATATTTT	CASSQKSTGAAGNTIYF
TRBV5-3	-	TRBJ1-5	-	TGTGCCAGAAGCTTGGCGTCAGGAAATCAGCCCCAGCATTTT	CARSLASGNQPQHF
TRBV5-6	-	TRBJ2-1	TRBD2	TGTGCCAGCAGCTCCCCGGGACTAGCGGGTCTAGAGCAGTTCTTC	CASSSPGLAGLEQFF
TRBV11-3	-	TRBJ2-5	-	TGTGCCAGCAGCTTAGTATCAGGCCAAAGCCCCCGGGAGACCCAGTACTTC	CASSLVSGQSPRETQYF
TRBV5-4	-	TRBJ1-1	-	TGTGCCAGCAGCTTACCGGGACAGAACACTGAAGCTTTCTTT	CASSLPGQNTEAFF
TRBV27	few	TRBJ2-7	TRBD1	TGTGCCAGCAGTTCCCGACAGGGGGGAGAGCAGTACTTC	CASSSRQGGEQYF
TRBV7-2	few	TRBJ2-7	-	TGTGCCAGCAGCTTATCCCCCGCAGGGGCCAGACACGAGCAGTACTTC	CASSLSPAGARHEQYF
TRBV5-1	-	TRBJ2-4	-	TGCGCCAGCAGCTCCCGGTCCGGAGGGAACATTCAGTACTTC	CASSSRSGGNIQYF
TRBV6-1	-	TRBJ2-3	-	TGTGCCAGCAGTGGGGGTAGCGGCACAGATACGCAGTATTTT	CASSGGSGTDTQYF
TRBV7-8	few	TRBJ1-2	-	TGTGCCAGCACCCGGGGGGAAGCTAACTATGGCTACACCTTC	CASTRGEANYGYTF
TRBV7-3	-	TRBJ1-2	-	TGTGCCAGCAGCTTAACGTTTACATCTCGGGAGTACTACACCTTC	CASSLTFTSREYYTF
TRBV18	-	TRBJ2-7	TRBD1	TGTGCCAGCTCACCGACGGAAGGACAGGGTTACGAGCAGTACTTC	CASSPTEGQGYEQYF
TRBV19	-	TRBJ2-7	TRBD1	TGTGCCAGTTGCCCAAGACAGGGGGCAACCCCCTACGAGCAGTACTTC	CASCPRQGATPYEQYF
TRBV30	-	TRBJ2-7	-	TGTGCCTGGAGTAGTCAGGGCTACGAGCAGTACTTC	CAWSSQGYEQYF
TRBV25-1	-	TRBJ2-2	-	TGTGCCAGCAGTGATCCTCTACTGAGCGGAGGGGCCGGGGAGCTGTTTTTT	CASSDPLLSGGAGELFF
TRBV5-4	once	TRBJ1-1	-	TGTGCCAGCAGCTTCGCCGCGCCTATGAACACTGAAGCTTTCTTT	CASSFAAPMNTEAFF
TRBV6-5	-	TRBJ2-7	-	TGTGCCAGCGGGACCGGGACATACTCCTACGAGCAGTACTTC	CASGTGTYSYEQYF
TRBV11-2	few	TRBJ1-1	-	TGTGCCAGCAGCGAGGATTACACTGAAGCTTTCTTT	CASSEDYTEAFF
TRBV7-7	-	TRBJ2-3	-	TGTGCCAGCAGCTTGGGCACAGGGGGAGGGACAGATACGCAGTATTTT	CASSLGTGGGTDTQYF
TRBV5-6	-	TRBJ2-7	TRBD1	TGTGCCAGCAGCTTGGAGGGGACAGCCTCCTACGAGCAGTACTTC	CASSLEGTASYEQYF